Listed below are T cell receptor beta chains from one sample, sequenced in a study of T cells after yellow fever vaccination. TCRdb itself ran the 5' RACE reads through MiXCR, one entry per CDR3 protein. The sample includes 150,000 to 200,000 distinct CDR3 sequences, approximately 9.9% seen only once; the top ten take 36%. The specimen was CD8+ T cells sorted from PBMCs, collected 15 days after the yellow fever booster vaccination. The source of these receptors is a man between 18 and 29 years old who received the YFV17D yellow fever vaccine. Both conserved end residues are part of each CDR3. A D gene is named only where the DNA matches it firmly. The size of a clone is reported for some rows only, either as once, few or many, or as a class for expanded clones.

D	J	size	V	CDR3	DNA
-	TRBJ1-1	few	TRBV29-1	CSVCLANTEAFF	TGCAGCGTTTGCCTGGCTAACACTGAAGCTTTCTTT
-	TRBJ1-3	-	TRBV6-5	CASSYSRLRGNTIYF	TGTGCCAGCAGTTACTCGAGGCTGCGTGGAAACACCATATATTTT
-	TRBJ2-3	many	TRBV7-2	CASSLGLGGSTDTQYF	TGTGCCAGCAGCTTAGGGCTCGGAGGAAGCACAGATACGCAGTATTTT
-	TRBJ2-2	-	TRBV5-1	CATPRSTGELFF	TGCGCCACCCCGCGAAGCACCGGGGAGCTGTTTTTT
-	TRBJ1-1	few	TRBV5-6	CASSLAEYTEAFF	TGTGCCAGCAGCTTAGCAGAATACACTGAAGCTTTCTTT
-	TRBJ1-1	-	TRBV5-4	CASSLAGGARVNTEAFF	TGTGCCAGCAGCTTGGCCGGGGGGGCTAGGGTGAACACTGAAGCTTTCTTT
-	TRBJ2-1	many	TRBV9	CASSVDSSPPNEQFF	TGTGCCAGCAGCGTAGATTCATCTCCTCCCAATGAGCAGTTCTTC
-	TRBJ1-4	once	TRBV29-1	CSVGGTIGEKLFF	TGCAGCGTTGGTGGGACCATTGGGGAAAAACTGTTTTTT
-	TRBJ1-6	-	TRBV7-9	CASSLVQGRAPLHF	TGTGCCAGCAGCTTAGTCCAGGGGAGAGCACCCCTCCACTTT
TRBD2	TRBJ2-7	few	TRBV4-1	CASSQVGTNYEQYF	TGCGCCAGCAGCCAAGTCGGGACTAACTACGAGCAGTACTTC
TRBD1	TRBJ1-2	-	TRBV4-1	CASSQQGQGARYGYTF	TGCGCCAGCAGCCAGCAGGGACAGGGGGCGCGATATGGCTACACCTTC
-	TRBJ2-1	-	TRBV6-2/TRBV6-3	CASSAPGYYNEQFF	TGTGCCAGCAGTGCCCCAGGGTACTACAATGAGCAGTTCTTC